This T cell receptor (beta chain) came from a study of T cell repertoires in cytomegalovirus infection. Using its own MiXCR run on the reads, TCRdb lists one record per CDR3 protein. The sample contains 550,000 to 850,000 distinct CDR3 sequences, roughly 33% of which appear only once. A note on this clonotype: Its antigen is unidentified.

The V segment lost 6 bases and the J segment 3 bases; nucleotides outside the gene matches: 7. Germline V gene lookup returns CDR1 SNHLY and CDR2 FYNNEI. The CDR3 covers 15 residues. The origin of this receptor is a human donor in good health (CMV status not recorded). Some clones in this sample may be carry-over from other donors' samples. The sequences come from cultured PBMCs, collected from culture after CMV antigen stimulation. J is TRBJ2-5 and V is TRBV2; TRBD2 aligns across 10 bases. The CDR3 is CASRGTSGREETQYF. In DNA form, the CDR3 reads TGTGCCAGCAGGGGGACAAGCGGGAGGGAAGAGACCCAGTACTTC.